A single sample gave rise to the 12 T cell receptor beta chains below, sequenced in a study of cytomegalovirus exposure and HLA in healthy donors. Amplification used 60 Vbeta primers and 13 Jbeta primers. Sequenced by immunoSEQ multiplex PCR; TCRdb stores in-frame clones only, minus some. The sample shows some 130,000 clones, and 1.5% to 2% sits with its ten largest clones. The sample taken for sequencing was PBMCs. These receptors were taken from a middle-aged woman in good health and CMV-seropositive.

The V gene is TRBV28, the J gene TRBJ1-5, with 8 bases lining up with TRBD1. This CDR3 region has 15 residues. CDR1 is MDHEN and CDR2 is SYDVKM in the germline V gene. Unmatched junction bases numbered 8, after V lost 5 bases and J lost 5 bases. The CDR3 spells CASSGRQGLDQPQHF. As DNA, the CDR3 is TGTGCCAGCAGTGGGCGACAGGGGTTGGATCAGCCCCAGCATTTT.

The rearrangement joins TRBV5-4 to TRBJ2-3, with D perhaps matching TRBD2 (5 bases). This CDR3 comprises 15 residues. CDR1 SGHNT and CDR2 YYREEE come from the germline V gene (reference sequence). Trimming left V 4 bases short and J 5 bases short, with 17 bases between. CDR3 nucleotides: TGTGCCAGCAGCCATTGGGGAGCTGAAAAAGATACGCAGTATTTT. Its protein product is CASSHWGAEKDTQYF.

This chain uses TRBV11-2 with TRBJ2-3; tentatively, D is TRBD1 (6 bases). CDR3 length equals 14 residues. V was trimmed by 1 base and J by 2 bases, leaving 7 bases between them. Germline CDR1 reads SGHAT; CDR2 reads FQNNGV. The CDR3 DNA follows: TGTGCCAGCAGCTTAGGGACAGACACAGATACGCAGTATTTT. It encodes CASSLGTDTDTQYF. The complete variable domain, with remaining parts taken from reference TRBV11-2 and TRBJ2-3, reads EAGVAQSPRYKIIEKRQSVAFWCNPISGHATLYWYQQILGQGPKLLIQFQNNGVVDDSQLPKDRFSAERLKGVDSTLKIQPAKLEDSAVYLCASSLGTDTDTQYFGPGTRLTVL.

The V call is TRBV5-4, the J call TRBJ2-4, with a weak D call TRBD2 (6 bases). The germline V and J ends were trimmed by 3 bases and 1 base, with 8 bases remaining between them. The germline V gene encodes CDR1 SGHNT and CDR2 YYREEE (reference sequence). The CDR3 consists of 14 residues. CDR3 bases: TGTGCCAGCAGCTCAACTAGCGCCAAAAACATTCAGTACTTC. Encoded protein: CASSSTSAKNIQYF.

The chain employs TRBV7-3 and TRBJ2-2; D remains unclear. In germline, CDR1 is SGHTA, CDR2 FQGTGA. The CDR3 is 14 amino acids. The CDR3 region is CARESAANTGELFF. As DNA, the CDR3 is TGTGCGAGAGAGTCCGCCGCGAACACCGGGGAGCTGTTTTTT.

This rearrangement joins TRBV29-1 to TRBJ2-3; perhaps TRBD1 as D (5 bases). Per the germline V gene, CDR1 is SQVTM and CDR2 is ANQGSEA. There are 15 residues in the CDR3. V gave up 1 base and J gave up 4 bases, with 15 bases separating them. The CDR3 region has the DNA TGCAGCGTTGAAGGGGGCACAGGAAAACCAGATACGCAGTATTTT. As protein: CSVEGGTGKPDTQYF.

The genes are TRBV5-6 and TRBJ2-5; 10 nucleotides match TRBD2. Germline V CDR1 and CDR2: SGHDT, YYEEEE. This CDR3 has 17 residues. The junction had 14 bases not matched to a gene; V was cut back by 4 bases and J by 5 bases. The DNA of the CDR3 is TGTGCCAGCAGCCCTACCTTGGCTAGCGGGAGTCTGGAGACCCAGTACTTC. It codes for CASSPTLASGSLETQYF.

V gene TRBV18 combines with J gene TRBJ1-5; TRBD1 aligns across 7 bases. V lost 3 bases and J lost 3; bases outside the gene matches: 5. The CDR3 length is 15 residues. Looked up from germline, CDR1 is KGHSH and CDR2 is LQKENI. The CDR3 protein is CASSPGDRYNQPQHF. DNA for the CDR3: TGTGCCAGCTCACCGGGGGACAGATACAATCAGCCCCAGCATTTT.

The rearrangement links TRBV7-3 to TRBJ2-2; 8 nucleotides align to TRBD2. This CDR3 region has 16 residues. With V trimmed by 4 bases and J by 1 base, 5 bases remained unmatched. Germline CDR1 and CDR2: SGHTA and FQGTGA. This CDR3 reads CASSSGGAGNTGELFF. The CDR3 nucleotides are TGTGCCAGCAGCTCCGGGGGGGCGGGGAACACCGGGGAGCTGTTTTTT.

The V call is TRBV9, the J call TRBJ1-2; unclear D gene. The V and J ends lost 0 bases and 6 bases respectively, with 12 bases between them. CDR1 and CDR2 from the germline V gene are SGDLS and YYNGEE. The CDR3 has 14 amino acids. For the CDR3, the DNA is TGTGCCAGCAGCGTAGGGGTCACTACTCATGGCTACACCTTC. The encoded protein is CASSVGVTTHGYTF.

The CDR3 reads CASSYDRDLKGEQFF. CDR3 bases: TGTGCCAGCAGTTACGACAGGGACCTCAAGGGTGAGCAGTTCTTC. The chain combines TRBV6-5 with TRBJ2-1, with 7 positions matching TRBD1. Germline assignment: CDR1 MNHEY and CDR2 SVGAGI. The CDR3 consists of 15 residues. The V gene end was trimmed by 2 bases and the J gene end by 9 bases; junction bases not matched to a gene: 10.

DNA of the CDR3: TGTGCCAGCAGTTACTCAAACCCAACCTTCTCCGGGACTAGCGGGATCCAAGAGACCCAGTACTTC. Translated: CASSYSNPTFSGTSGIQETQYF. This chain uses TRBV6-7 with TRBJ2-5; 13 positions match TRBD2. TRBV6-7 is reported as an ORF; its role is uncertain. The CDR3 consists of 22 residues. V lost 0 bases and J lost 1; bases outside the gene matches: 17.